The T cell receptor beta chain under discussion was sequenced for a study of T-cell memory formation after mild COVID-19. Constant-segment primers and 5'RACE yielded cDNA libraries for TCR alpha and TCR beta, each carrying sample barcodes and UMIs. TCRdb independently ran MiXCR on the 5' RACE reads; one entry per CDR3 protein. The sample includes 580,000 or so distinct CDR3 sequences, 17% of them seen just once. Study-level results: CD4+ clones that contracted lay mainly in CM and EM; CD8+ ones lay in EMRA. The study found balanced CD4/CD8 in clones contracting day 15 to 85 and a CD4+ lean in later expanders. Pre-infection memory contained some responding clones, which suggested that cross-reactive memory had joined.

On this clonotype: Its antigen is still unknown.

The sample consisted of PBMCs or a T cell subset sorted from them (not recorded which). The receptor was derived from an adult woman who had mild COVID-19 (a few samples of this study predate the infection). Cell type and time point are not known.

Here the CDR3 reads CASSQRDRVGYTGELFF. The CDR3, as DNA: TGTGCCAGCAGCCAACGTGACAGGGTGGGGTACACCGGGGAGCTGTTTTTT. The V call is TRBV7-2, the J call TRBJ2-2, with 7 nucleotides matching TRBD1. V was pared by 5 bases and J by 3 bases, with 12 bases of the junction left unmatched. The germline V gene encodes CDR1 SGHTA and CDR2 FQGNSA. The CDR3 loop spans 17 amino acids.